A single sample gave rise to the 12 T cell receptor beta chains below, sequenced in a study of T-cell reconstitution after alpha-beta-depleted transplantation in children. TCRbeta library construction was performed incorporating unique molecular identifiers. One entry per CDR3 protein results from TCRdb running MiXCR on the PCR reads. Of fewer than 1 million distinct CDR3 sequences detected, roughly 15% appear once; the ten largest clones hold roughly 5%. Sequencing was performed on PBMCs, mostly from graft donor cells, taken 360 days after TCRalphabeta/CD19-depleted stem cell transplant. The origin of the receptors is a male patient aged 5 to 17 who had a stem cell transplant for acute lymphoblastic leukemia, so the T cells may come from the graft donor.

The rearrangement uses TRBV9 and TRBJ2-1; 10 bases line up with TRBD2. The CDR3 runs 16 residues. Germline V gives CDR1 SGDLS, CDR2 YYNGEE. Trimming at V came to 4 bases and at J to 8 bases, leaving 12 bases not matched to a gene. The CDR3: CASSSWASGSLDEQFF. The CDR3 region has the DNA TGTGCCAGCAGCAGCTGGGCTAGCGGGAGTTTAGATGAGCAGTTCTTC.

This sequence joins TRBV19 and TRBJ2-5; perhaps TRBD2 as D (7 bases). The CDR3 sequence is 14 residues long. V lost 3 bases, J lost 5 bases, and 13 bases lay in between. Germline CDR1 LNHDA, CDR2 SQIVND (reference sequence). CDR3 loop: CASSITRGAETQYF. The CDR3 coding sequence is TGTGCCAGTAGTATTACCCGGGGGGCCGAGACCCAGTACTTC.

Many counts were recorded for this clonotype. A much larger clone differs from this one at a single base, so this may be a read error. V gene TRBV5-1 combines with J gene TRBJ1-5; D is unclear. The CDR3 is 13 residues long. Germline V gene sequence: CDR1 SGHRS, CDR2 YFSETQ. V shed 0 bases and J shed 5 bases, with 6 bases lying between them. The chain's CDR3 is CASSLAGDQPQHF. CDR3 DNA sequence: TGCGCCAGCAGCTTGGCCGGGGATCAGCCCCAGCATTTT. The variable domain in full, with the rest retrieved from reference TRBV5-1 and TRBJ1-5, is KAGVTQTPRYLIKTRGQQVTLSCSPISGHRSVSWYQQTPGQGLQFLFEYFSETQRNKGNFPGRFSGRQFSNSRSEMNVSTLELGDSALYLCASSLAGDQPQHFGDGTRLSIL.

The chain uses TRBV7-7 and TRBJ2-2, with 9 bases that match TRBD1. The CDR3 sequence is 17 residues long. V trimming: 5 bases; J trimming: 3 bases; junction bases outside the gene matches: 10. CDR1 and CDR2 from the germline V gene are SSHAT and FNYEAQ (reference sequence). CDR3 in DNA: TGTGCCAGCAGCCCGCTCAACAGGGGGCGCCACACCGGGGAGCTGTTTTTT. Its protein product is CASSPLNRGRHTGELFF.

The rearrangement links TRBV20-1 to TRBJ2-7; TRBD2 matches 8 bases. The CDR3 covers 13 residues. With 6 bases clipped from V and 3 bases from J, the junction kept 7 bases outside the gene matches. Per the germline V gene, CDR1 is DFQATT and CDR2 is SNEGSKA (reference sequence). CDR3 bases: TGCAGTGCCCGAATAGCGGGGAGCTACGAGCAGTACTTC. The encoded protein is CSARIAGSYEQYF.

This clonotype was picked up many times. CDR3 nucleotides: TGCAGTGCCCCAGGGTGGGGCCGCACAGATACGCAGTATTTT. It codes for CSAPGWGRTDTQYF. This chain connects TRBV20-1 to TRBJ2-3; D is perhaps TRBD1 (5 bases). Looked up from germline, CDR1 is DFQATT and CDR2 is SNEGSKA (reference sequence). Trimming left V 6 bases short and J 1 base short, with 14 bases between. The CDR3 contains 14 residues.

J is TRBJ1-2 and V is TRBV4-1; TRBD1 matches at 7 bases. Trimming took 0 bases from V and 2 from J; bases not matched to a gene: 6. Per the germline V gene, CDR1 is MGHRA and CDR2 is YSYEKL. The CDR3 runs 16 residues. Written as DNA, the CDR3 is TGCGCCAGCAGCCAAGATCCCCAGGGGGTAAACTATGGCTACACCTTC. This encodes CASSQDPQGVNYGYTF.

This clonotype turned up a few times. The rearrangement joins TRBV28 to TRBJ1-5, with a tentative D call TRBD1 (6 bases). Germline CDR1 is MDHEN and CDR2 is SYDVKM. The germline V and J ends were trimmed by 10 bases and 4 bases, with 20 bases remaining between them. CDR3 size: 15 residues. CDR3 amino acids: CAIQLGGWLNQPQHF. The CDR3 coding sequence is TGTGCCATCCAACTTGGGGGCTGGCTTAATCAGCCCCAGCATTTT.

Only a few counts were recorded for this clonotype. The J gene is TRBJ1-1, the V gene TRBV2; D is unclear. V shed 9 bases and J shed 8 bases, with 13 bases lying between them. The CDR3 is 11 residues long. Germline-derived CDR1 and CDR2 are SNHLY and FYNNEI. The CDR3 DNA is TGTGCCAGTCAGATTTGGCCGGAAGCTTTCTTT. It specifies CASQIWPEAFF. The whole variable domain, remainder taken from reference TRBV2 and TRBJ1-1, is EPEVTQTPSHQVTQMGQEVILRCVPISNHLYFYWYRQILGQKVEFLVSFYNNEISEKSEIFDDQFSVERPDGSNFTLKIRSTKLEDSAMYFCASQIWPEAFFGQGTRLTVV.

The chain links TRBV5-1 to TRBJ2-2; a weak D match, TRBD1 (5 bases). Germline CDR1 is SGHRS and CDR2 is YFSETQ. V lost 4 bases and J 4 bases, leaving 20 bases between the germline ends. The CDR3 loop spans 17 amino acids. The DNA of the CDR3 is TGCGCCAGCAGCCCGGCGCTGGGGCCTTTGATCACCGGGGAGCTGTTTTTT. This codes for CASSPALGPLITGELFF.

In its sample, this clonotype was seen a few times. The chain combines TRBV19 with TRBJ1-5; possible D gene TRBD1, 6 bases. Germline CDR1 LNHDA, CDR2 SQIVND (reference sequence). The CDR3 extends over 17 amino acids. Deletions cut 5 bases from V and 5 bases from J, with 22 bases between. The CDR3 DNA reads TGTGCCAGTAGTCCGACCGTACTCGGGACACGAGATCAGCCCCAGCATTTT. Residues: CASSPTVLGTRDQPQHF.

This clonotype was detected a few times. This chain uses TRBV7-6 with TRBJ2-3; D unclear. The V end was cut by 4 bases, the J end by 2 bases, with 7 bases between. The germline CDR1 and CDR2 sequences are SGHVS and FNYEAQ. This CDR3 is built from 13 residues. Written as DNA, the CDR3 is TGTGCCAGCAGCTCGACATTCACAGATACGCAGTATTTT. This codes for CASSSTFTDTQYF.